A selection of T cell receptor beta chains follows, all from one sample in a study of shared clonotypes between healthy human individuals. Assay used: immunoSEQ multiplex PCR; TCRdb lists only in-frame clones, some missing. The sample yields millions of clones, approximately 95% seen once. Sequenced: naive CD4+ T cells from PBMCs. These receptors all stem from a young man in good health. Some clones in this sample may be carry-over from other donors' samples. Both conserved end residues are part of each CDR3. The D gene is left open where the match is weak. Clone size is not always given. Where it is, it says once, few, many or a class for expanded clones.

J gene: TRBJ1-1
D gene: NA
V gene: TRBV7-9
clone size: NA
CDR3 protein: CASSSGVWAEAFF
CDR3 DNA: TGTGCCAGCAGCTCGGGCGTGTGGGCTGAAGCTTTCTTT

J gene: TRBJ1-4
D gene: NA
V gene: TRBV28
clone size: few
CDR3 protein: CASRNEKLFF
CDR3 DNA: TGTGCCAGCAGAAATGAAAAACTGTTTTTT

J gene: TRBJ1-1
D gene: TRBD1
V gene: TRBV29-1
clone size: few
CDR3 protein: CSVDPESTGDTEAFF
CDR3 DNA: TGCAGCGTTGATCCCGAGTCTACAGGGGACACTGAAGCTTTCTTT

J gene: TRBJ1-1
D gene: NA
V gene: TRBV13
clone size: NA
CDR3 protein: CASSLGGLRNTEAFF
CDR3 DNA: TGTGCCAGCAGCTTAGGGGGGCTCAGGAACACTGAAGCTTTCTTT

J gene: TRBJ1-2
D gene: NA
V gene: TRBV4-1
clone size: once
CDR3 protein: CASSQVGFFSSANYGYTF
CDR3 DNA: TGCGCCAGCAGCCAAGTAGGTTTTTTTAGCTCAGCTAACTATGGCTACACCTTC

J gene: TRBJ1-1
D gene: NA
V gene: TRBV9
clone size: NA
CDR3 protein: CASSVKIPEAFF
CDR3 DNA: TGTGCCAGCAGCGTAAAGATCCCTGAAGCTTTCTTT

J gene: TRBJ1-5
D gene: NA
V gene: TRBV7-2
clone size: NA
CDR3 protein: CASSQGYNQPQHF
CDR3 DNA: TGTGCCAGCAGCCAGGGATACAATCAGCCCCAGCATTTT

J gene: TRBJ2-2
D gene: TRBD1
V gene: TRBV10-3
clone size: NA
CDR3 protein: CAIGAIRTGGNGELFF
CDR3 DNA: TGTGCCATCGGTGCAATCAGGACAGGTGGTAACGGGGAGCTGTTTTTT

J gene: TRBJ2-7
D gene: TRBD1
V gene: TRBV29-1
clone size: NA
CDR3 protein: CSVVSDRGSHYEQYF
CDR3 DNA: TGCAGCGTTGTATCGGACAGGGGCTCACACTACGAGCAGTACTTC

J gene: TRBJ2-7
D gene: TRBD2
V gene: TRBV6-5
clone size: NA
CDR3 protein: CASRGGDFDEQYF
CDR3 DNA: TGTGCCAGCCGGGGGGGGGATTTCGACGAGCAGTACTTC

J gene: TRBJ2-1
D gene: TRBD2
V gene: TRBV9
clone size: NA
CDR3 protein: CASSVSSGIRGNEQFF
CDR3 DNA: TGTGCCAGCAGCGTTTCTAGCGGGATCCGGGGCAATGAGCAGTTCTTC

J gene: TRBJ2-1
D gene: NA
V gene: TRBV7-9
clone size: once
CDR3 protein: CASTQIRTVYNEQFF
CDR3 DNA: TGTGCCAGCACCCAAATACGGACAGTATACAATGAGCAGTTCTTC

J gene: TRBJ1-5
D gene: NA
V gene: TRBV12-5
clone size: NA
CDR3 protein: CASGSRQDSNQPQHF
CDR3 DNA: TGTGCTAGTGGTTCAAGACAGGATAGCAATCAGCCCCAGCATTTT

J gene: TRBJ1-3
D gene: NA
V gene: TRBV7-9
clone size: NA
CDR3 protein: CASSLAPPSSGNTIYF
CDR3 DNA: TGTGCCAGCAGCTTAGCCCCGCCGAGCTCTGGAAACACCATATATTTT

J gene: TRBJ2-6
D gene: NA
V gene: TRBV28
clone size: NA
CDR3 protein: CASSFSGSGANVLTF
CDR3 DNA: TGTGCCAGCAGTTTTTCGGGGTCCGGGGCCAACGTCCTGACTTTC

J gene: TRBJ2-2
D gene: NA
V gene: TRBV14
clone size: NA
CDR3 protein: CASRNSGGSTGELFF
CDR3 DNA: TGTGCCAGCAGAAACTCTGGGGGCAGCACCGGGGAGCTGTTTTTT